A single sample gave rise to the 23 T cell receptor beta chains below, sequenced in a study of cytomegalovirus exposure and HLA in healthy donors. In the PCR, 60 Vbeta and 13 Jbeta primers were used. Profiling relied on immunoSEQ multiplex PCR, and the TCRdb table lists in-frame clones only, not all of them. The table has more than 90,000 clones, around 70% seen once; the top ten hold roughly 2.6%. Sequenced input: PBMCs. All receptors come from a man aged 50-60 years in good health and CMV-seronegative.

This chain uses TRBV5-1 with TRBJ2-1; 11 bases are shared with TRBD2. CDR1 and CDR2 from the germline V gene are SGHRS and YFSETQ. Trimming removed 2 bases from V and 2 bases from J; junction bases left unmatched: 3. This CDR3 region has 16 residues. The CDR3 DNA reads TGCGCCAGCAGCTTTCTAGCGGGAGGAACCTACAATGAGCAGTTCTTC. Its protein product is CASSFLAGGTYNEQFF.

The rearrangement joins TRBV4-2 to TRBJ1-1, with D tentatively TRBD1 (5 bases). This CDR3 has 15 residues. Germline loops: CDR1 LGHNA, CDR2 YNFKEQ. Trimming took 4 bases from V and 4 from J, leaving 16 bases between them. The CDR3 DNA reads as TGTGCCAGCAGCCTCAATCAGGGTCTGACCACTGAAGCTTTCTTT. Protein: CASSLNQGLTTEAFF.

The V and J genes are TRBV5-4 and TRBJ1-5, with D possibly TRBD1 on 5 matching bases. In germline, CDR1 is SGHNT, CDR2 YYREEE (reference sequence). The CDR3 is made up of 16 amino acids. Trimming left V 1 base short and J 4 bases short, with 15 bases between. The CDR3 here is CASSLRAGPPNQPQHF. The CDR3 coding sequence is TGTGCCAGCAGCTTGCGGGCAGGGCCACCAAATCAGCCCCAGCATTTT. The full variable domain, with the rest looked up from reference TRBV5-4 and TRBJ1-5, is ETGVTQSPTHLIKTRGQQVTLRCSSQSGHNTVSWYQQALGQGPQFIFQYYREEENGRGNFPPRFSGLQFPNYSSELNVNALELDDSALYLCASSLRAGPPNQPQHFGDGTRLSIL.

The V gene is TRBV7-9, the J gene TRBJ1-5; 7 bases fit TRBD1. The germline V gene encodes CDR1 SEHNR and CDR2 FQNEAQ (reference sequence). The CDR3 has 13 residues. The trim removed 8 bases at V and 4 bases at J, leaving 5 bases unmatched. The chain's CDR3 is CASGGGQNQPQHF. The CDR3 DNA is TGTGCCAGCGGTGGGGGACAGAATCAGCCCCAGCATTTT. The whole variable domain, filled in from reference TRBV7-9 and TRBJ1-5, reads DTGVSQNPRHKITKRGQNVTFRCDPISEHNRLYWYRQTLGQGPEFLTYFQNEAQLEKSRLLSDRFSAERPKGSFSTLEIQRTEQGDSAMYLCASGGGQNQPQHFGDGTRLSIL.

The chain recombines TRBV9 with TRBJ1-1, with D tentatively TRBD1 (5 bases). CDR3 length equals 14 residues. Germline V gives CDR1 SGDLS, CDR2 YYNGEE. V dropped 7 bases and J dropped 4 bases, with 17 bases sitting between them. The CDR3 coding sequence is TGTGCCAGCGGGAGGGGTCCCGGCCCCACTGAAGCTTTCTTT. The encoded protein is CASGRGPGPTEAFF.

The chain joins TRBV9 to TRBJ1-6; 8 bases line up with TRBD1. CDR1 and CDR2 from the germline V gene are SGDLS and YYNGEE. After removal of 3 bases from V and 9 bases from J, the junction contained 8 bases not matched to a gene. The CDR3 length is 15 residues. The CDR3 is CASSAAPDRASPLHF. In DNA form, the CDR3 reads TGTGCCAGCAGCGCCGCCCCGGACAGGGCTTCACCCCTCCACTTT.

V and J are TRBV5-1 and TRBJ1-2; TRBD1 agrees at 7 bases. The J segment lost 3 bases and the V segment lost 5 bases, leaving 4 bases of the junction unmatched. This CDR3 region has 13 residues. Germline V CDR1 and CDR2: SGHRS, YFSETQ. The CDR3 spells CASSSGTDYGYTF. The CDR3 DNA reads TGCGCCAGCAGTTCCGGGACAGACTATGGCTACACCTTC.

Concerning this clone itself: One junction end does not reproduce the germline sequence, and a read error may be involved. The rearrangement joins TRBV7-7 to TRBJ2-1; D gene uncertain. The CDR3 contains 15 residues. Per the germline V gene, CDR1 is SSHAT and CDR2 is FNYEAQ (reference sequence). CDR3 protein: CASSLDPSTYNEQFF. DNA of the CDR3: TGTGCTAGCAGCTTAGACCCTTCTACCTACAATGAGCAGTTCTTC.

The chain carries TRBV5-4 and TRBJ2-5; 12 nucleotides match TRBD2. V was pared by 0 bases and J by 4 bases, with 1 base of the junction left unmatched. Germline V gene data show CDR1 as SGHNT and CDR2 as YYREEE (reference sequence). The CDR3 is made up of 15 amino acids. The CDR3 is CASSLVLAGGETQYF. The CDR3 DNA reads TGTGCCAGCAGCTTGGTACTAGCGGGGGGAGAGACCCAGTACTTC.

The CDR3 bases are TGCGCCAGCAGCTTGGCCTACTATGGCTACACCTTC. The encoded protein is CASSLAYYGYTF. The J gene is TRBJ1-2, the V gene TRBV5-1, with unresolved D. V shed 0 bases and J shed 3 bases, with 3 bases lying between them. Per the germline V gene, CDR1 is SGHRS and CDR2 is YFSETQ. CDR3 length: 12 residues.

V usage is TRBV7-9 and J usage is TRBJ2-5; D gene unclear. Germline CDR1 and CDR2: SEHNR and FQNEAQ (reference sequence). The CDR3 extends over 15 amino acids. Trimming removed 5 bases from V and 3 bases from J, with 16 bases in between. The CDR3 DNA sequence: TGTGCCAGCAGCCGATTCCTGGGCCTGGAAGAGACCCAGTACTTC. Translation gives CASSRFLGLEETQYF.

This clone was seen a few times. The rearrangement uses TRBV5-6 and TRBJ2-6, with D perhaps matching TRBD2 (7 bases). The CDR3 loop spans 15 amino acids. Trimming removed 4 bases at V and 2 bases at J, with 10 bases between. Germline V gene data show CDR1 as SGHDT and CDR2 as YYEEEE. The CDR3, as DNA: TGTGCCAGCAGCAGGGAGGGGGCTGGGGCCAACGTCCTGACTTTC. This gives the protein CASSREGAGANVLTF.

In its sample, this clone was seen a few times. V and J are TRBV4-3 and TRBJ2-7; tentative D call: TRBD2 (6 bases). CDR3 length: 16 residues. The germline CDR1 and CDR2 sequences are LGHNA and YSLEER. Deletions cut 3 bases from V and 4 bases from J, with 19 bases between. This CDR3 is CASSQLSGGAGYEQYF. Written as DNA, the CDR3 is TGCGCCAGCAGCCAGTTGTCAGGTGGGGCGGGGTACGAGCAGTACTTC.

This clone was seen only a few times. The V and J genes are TRBV5-1 and TRBJ2-7, with TRBD2 identical over 7 bases. CDR1 is SGHRS and CDR2 is YFSETQ in the germline V gene. V trimming: 5 bases; J trimming: 1 base; junction bases outside the gene matches: 9. The CDR3 is 15 amino acids. Here the CDR3 reads CASSFGLADSYEQYF. The CDR3 DNA reads as TGCGCCAGCAGTTTCGGGCTAGCGGATTCCTACGAGCAGTACTTC.

The rearrangement joins TRBV2 to TRBJ1-5; 7 nucleotides match TRBD1. There are 14 residues in the CDR3. The V segment lost 4 bases and the J segment 0 bases; nucleotides outside the gene matches: 0. Germline V gives CDR1 SNHLY, CDR2 FYNNEI. In nucleotides, the CDR3 is TGTGCCAGCAGTGGGGACAGTAGCAATCAGCCCCAGCATTTT. Translating gives CASSGDSSNQPQHF.

The genes are TRBV5-1 and TRBJ2-2; 12 bases match TRBD2. Germline loops: CDR1 SGHRS, CDR2 YFSETQ. The ends lost 6 bases at V and 2 bases at J; junction bases unmatched: 5. CDR3 length: 16 amino acids. The CDR3 DNA is TGCGCCAGCACCAGACTAGCGGGAGCTAACACCGGGGAGCTGTTTTTT. It specifies CASTRLAGANTGELFF.

The chain has TRBV10-3 and TRBJ2-2; TRBD2 agrees at 8 bases. After removal of 6 bases from V and 2 bases from J, the junction contained 5 bases not matched to a gene. CDR1 is ENHRY and CDR2 is SYGVKD in the germline V gene. The CDR3 sequence is 15 residues long. CDR3 region: CAISLSGSNTGELFF. The CDR3 DNA reads TGTGCCATCAGCCTAAGCGGGAGCAACACCGGGGAGCTGTTTTTT.

The V call is TRBV5-1, the J call TRBJ1-4; TRBD1 aligns across 8 bases. Trimming removed 2 bases from V and 8 bases from J; junction bases left unmatched: 5. This CDR3 is 14 amino acids long. Germline V lookup: CDR1 SGHRS, CDR2 YFSETQ. CDR3: CASSFQGAEEKLFF. DNA of the CDR3: TGCGCCAGCAGCTTCCAGGGGGCCGAGGAAAAACTGTTTTTT.

CDR3 coding DNA: TGTGCCAGCAGTAAAAGGACAGGGGAGCCCCAGCATTTT. Translating gives CASSKRTGEPQHF. J is TRBJ1-5 and V is TRBV6-5, with 9 bases identical to TRBD1. With V trimmed by 5 bases and J by 8 bases, 4 bases remained unmatched. Germline V gene sequence: CDR1 MNHEY, CDR2 SVGAGI. This CDR3 is built from 13 residues.

This clone was counted only a few times. The rearrangement joins TRBV6-4 to TRBJ2-3; 12 nucleotides align to TRBD2. Germline CDR1 is MRHNA and CDR2 is SNTAGT. The CDR3 is made up of 16 amino acids. V lost 6 bases to trimming and J lost 5 bases; unmatched junction nucleotides: 9. CDR3 sequence reads: CASSATSGSGEDTQYF. In DNA form, the CDR3 reads TGTGCCAGCAGCGCGACTAGCGGGAGTGGAGAAGATACGCAGTATTTT.

This chain joins TRBV5-4 and TRBJ2-7; 7 bases map to TRBD1. The J segment lost 0 bases and the V segment lost 5 bases, leaving 2 bases of the junction unmatched. The CDR3 covers 13 residues. The germline gives CDR1 SGHNT, CDR2 YYREEE (reference sequence). This CDR3 is CASRQGVSYEQYF. The CDR3 DNA follows: TGTGCCAGCAGGCAGGGGGTCTCCTACGAGCAGTACTTC.

This chain connects TRBV5-1 to TRBJ2-7, with 7 bases lining up with TRBD1. The CDR3 sequence is 14 residues long. CDR1 SGHRS and CDR2 YFSETQ come from the germline V gene. Germline trimming cut 4 bases from V and 9 bases from J; bases unmatched to any gene: 13. This CDR3 reads CASSHRDRKFRQYF. The CDR3 region has the DNA TGCGCCAGCAGCCACCGGGACAGAAAATTCAGGCAGTACTTC.

The J gene is TRBJ2-7, the V gene TRBV2; 8 bases align to TRBD2. The trim removed 6 bases at V and 1 base at J, leaving 2 bases unmatched. CDR3 length: 13 amino acids. The V gene's germline CDR1 is SNHLY and CDR2 FYNNEI. The CDR3 spells CASRAGGSYEQYV. The CDR3 DNA follows: TGTGCCAGCAGGGCGGGAGGATCCTACGAGCAGTACGTC.